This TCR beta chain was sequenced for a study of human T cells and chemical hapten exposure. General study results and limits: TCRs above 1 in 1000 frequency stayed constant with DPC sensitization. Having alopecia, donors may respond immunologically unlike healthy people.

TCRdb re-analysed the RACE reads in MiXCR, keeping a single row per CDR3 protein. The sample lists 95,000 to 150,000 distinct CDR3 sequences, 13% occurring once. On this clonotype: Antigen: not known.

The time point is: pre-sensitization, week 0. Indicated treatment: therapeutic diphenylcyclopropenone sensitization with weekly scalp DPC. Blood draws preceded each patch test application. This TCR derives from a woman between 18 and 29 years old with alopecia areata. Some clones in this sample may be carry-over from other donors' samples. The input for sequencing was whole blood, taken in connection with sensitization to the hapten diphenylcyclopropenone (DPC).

CDR3 DNA: TGTGCCAGCAGTTCCACATCGGTTAGCACTGAAGCTTTCTTT. Residues: CASSSTSVSTEAFF. The J gene is TRBJ1-1, the V gene TRBV27; the D is unclear. The CDR3 totals 14 residues. CDR1 is MNHEY and CDR2 is SMNVEV in the germline V gene (reference sequence). V lost 4 bases and J 4 bases, leaving 13 bases between the germline ends.